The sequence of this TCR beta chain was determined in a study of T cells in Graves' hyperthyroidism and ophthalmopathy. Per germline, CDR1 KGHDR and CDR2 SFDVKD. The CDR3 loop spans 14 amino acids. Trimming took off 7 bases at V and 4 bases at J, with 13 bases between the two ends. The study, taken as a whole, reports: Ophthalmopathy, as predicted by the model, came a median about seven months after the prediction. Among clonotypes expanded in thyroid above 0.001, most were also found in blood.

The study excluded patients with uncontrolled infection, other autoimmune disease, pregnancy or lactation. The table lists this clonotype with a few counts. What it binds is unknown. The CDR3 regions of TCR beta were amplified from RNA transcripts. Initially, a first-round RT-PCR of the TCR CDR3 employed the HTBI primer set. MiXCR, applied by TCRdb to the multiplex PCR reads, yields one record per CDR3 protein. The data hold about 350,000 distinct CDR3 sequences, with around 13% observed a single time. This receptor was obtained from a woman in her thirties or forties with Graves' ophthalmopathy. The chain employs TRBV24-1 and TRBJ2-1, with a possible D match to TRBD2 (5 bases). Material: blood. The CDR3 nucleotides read TGTGCCACCAGGGGAGCTGCGGAATACAATGAGCAGTTCTTC. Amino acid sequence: CATRGAAEYNEQFF.